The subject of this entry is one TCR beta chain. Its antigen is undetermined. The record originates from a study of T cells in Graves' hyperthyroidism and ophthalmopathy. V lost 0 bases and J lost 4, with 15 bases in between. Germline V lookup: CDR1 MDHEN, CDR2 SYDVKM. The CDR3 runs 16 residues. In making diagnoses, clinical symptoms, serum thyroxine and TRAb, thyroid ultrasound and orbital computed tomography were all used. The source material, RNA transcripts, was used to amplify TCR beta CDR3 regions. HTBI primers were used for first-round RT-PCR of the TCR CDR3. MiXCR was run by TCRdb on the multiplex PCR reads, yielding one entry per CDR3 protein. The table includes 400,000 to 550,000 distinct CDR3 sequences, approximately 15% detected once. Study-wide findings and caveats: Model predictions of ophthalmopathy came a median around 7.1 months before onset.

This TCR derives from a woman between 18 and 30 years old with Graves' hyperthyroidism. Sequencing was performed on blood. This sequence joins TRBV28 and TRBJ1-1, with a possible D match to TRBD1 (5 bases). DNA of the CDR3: TGTGCCAGCAGTTTATGGTTGGGACCCGGCGCCACTGAAGCTTTCTTT. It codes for CASSLWLGPGATEAFF.